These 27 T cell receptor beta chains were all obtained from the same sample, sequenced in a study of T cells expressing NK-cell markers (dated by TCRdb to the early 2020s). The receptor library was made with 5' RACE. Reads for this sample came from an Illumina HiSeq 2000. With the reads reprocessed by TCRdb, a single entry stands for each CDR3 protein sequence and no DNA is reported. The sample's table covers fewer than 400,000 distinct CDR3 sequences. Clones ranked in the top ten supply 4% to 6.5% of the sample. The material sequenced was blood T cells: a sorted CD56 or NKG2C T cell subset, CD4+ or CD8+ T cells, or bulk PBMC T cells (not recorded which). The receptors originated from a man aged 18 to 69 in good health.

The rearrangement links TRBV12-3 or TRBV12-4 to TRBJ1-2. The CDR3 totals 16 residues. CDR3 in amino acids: CASSGPGGAAVEGYTF.

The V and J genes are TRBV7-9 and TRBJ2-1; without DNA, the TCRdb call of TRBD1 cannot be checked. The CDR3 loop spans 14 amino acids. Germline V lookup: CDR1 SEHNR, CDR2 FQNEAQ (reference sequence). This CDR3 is CASSWTGQHNEQFF.

The CDR3 here is CASSPETGTAFGNLYNEQFF. This chain joins TRBV4-2 and TRBJ2-1; lacking DNA, the TRBD1 call made by TCRdb goes unchecked. Germline V gene lookup returns CDR1 LGHNA and CDR2 YNFKEQ. The CDR3 is 20 residues long.

This chain's CDR3 is CASNRGERQALAKNIQYF. The gene calls are TRBV2 and TRBJ2-4; checking the TCRdb D call of TRBD1 is not possible without DNA. This CDR3 has 18 residues. Germline CDR1 SNHLY, CDR2 FYNNEI. The entire variable domain, with the rest obtained from reference TRBV2 and TRBJ2-4, is as follows: EPEVTQTPSHQVTQMGQEVILRCVPISNHLYFYWYRQILGQKVEFLVSFYNNEISEKSEIFDDQFSVERPDGSNFTLKIRSTKLEDSAMYFCASNRGERQALAKNIQYFGAGTRLSVL.

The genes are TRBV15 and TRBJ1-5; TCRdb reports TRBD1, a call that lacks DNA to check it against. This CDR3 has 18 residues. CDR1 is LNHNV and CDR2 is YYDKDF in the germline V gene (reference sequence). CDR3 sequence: CATSRDRSGRNSNQPQHF.

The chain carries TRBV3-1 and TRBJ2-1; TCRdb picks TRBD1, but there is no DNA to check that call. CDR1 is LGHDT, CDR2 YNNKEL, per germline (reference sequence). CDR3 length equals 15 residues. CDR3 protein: CASSQAWRGAGEQFF.

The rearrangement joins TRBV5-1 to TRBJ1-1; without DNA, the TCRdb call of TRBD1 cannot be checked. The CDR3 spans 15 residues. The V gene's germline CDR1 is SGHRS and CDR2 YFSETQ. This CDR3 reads CASSSTGGVDTEAFF.

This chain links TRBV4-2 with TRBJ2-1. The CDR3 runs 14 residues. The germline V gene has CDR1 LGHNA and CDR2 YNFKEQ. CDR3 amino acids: CASSRGRWSNEQFF.

CDR3 amino acids: CSASAAGEGEKLFF. The chain recombines TRBV20-1 with TRBJ1-4. The CDR3 is 14 residues long. Germline values: CDR1 DFQATT, CDR2 SNEGSKA (reference sequence).

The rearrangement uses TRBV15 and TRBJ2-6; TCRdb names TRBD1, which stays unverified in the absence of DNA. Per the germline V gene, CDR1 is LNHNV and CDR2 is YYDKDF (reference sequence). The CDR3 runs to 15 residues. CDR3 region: CATLVAGAGANVLTF.

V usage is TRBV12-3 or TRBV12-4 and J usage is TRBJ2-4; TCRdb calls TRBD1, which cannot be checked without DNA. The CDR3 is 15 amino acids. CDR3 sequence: CASSPKADPGVIQYF.

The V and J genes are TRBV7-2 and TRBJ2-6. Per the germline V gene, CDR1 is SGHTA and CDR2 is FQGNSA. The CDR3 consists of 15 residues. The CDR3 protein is CASSFEIMLANVLTF.

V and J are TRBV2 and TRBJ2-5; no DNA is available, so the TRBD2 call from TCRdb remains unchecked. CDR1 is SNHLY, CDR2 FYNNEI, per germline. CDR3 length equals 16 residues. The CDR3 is CASSDVRASGAETQYF.

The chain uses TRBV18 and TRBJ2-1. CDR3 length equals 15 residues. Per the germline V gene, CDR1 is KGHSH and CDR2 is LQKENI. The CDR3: CASSPDRGLNNEQFF.

CDR3 region: CASSLAGTTAEAFF. The chain is built from TRBV18 and TRBJ1-1; TCRdb picks TRBD1, but there is no DNA to check that call. CDR3 length: 14 amino acids. Germline CDR1 and CDR2: KGHSH and LQKENI.

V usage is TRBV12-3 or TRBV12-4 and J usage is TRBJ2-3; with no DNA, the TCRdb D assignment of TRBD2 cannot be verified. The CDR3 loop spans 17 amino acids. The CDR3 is CASSAEGHPSSTDTQYF.

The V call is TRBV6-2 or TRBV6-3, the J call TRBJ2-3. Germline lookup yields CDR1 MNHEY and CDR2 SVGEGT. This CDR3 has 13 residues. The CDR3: CATQDHLWDTQYF.

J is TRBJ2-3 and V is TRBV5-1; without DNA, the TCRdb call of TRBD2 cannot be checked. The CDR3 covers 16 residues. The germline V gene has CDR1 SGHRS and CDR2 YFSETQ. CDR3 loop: CASSLAWVAGTDTQYF.

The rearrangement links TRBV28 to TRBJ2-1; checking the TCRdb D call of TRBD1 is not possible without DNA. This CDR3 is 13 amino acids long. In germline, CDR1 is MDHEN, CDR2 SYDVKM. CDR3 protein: CATGGGTYNEQFF.

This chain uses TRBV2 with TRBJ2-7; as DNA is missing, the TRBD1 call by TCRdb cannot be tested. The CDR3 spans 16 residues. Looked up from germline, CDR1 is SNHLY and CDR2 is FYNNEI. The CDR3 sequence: CASSAGTGRSPYEQYF.

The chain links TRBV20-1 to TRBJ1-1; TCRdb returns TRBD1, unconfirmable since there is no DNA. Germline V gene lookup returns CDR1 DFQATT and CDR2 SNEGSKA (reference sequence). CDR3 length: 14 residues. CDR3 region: CSAPDQGYYTEAFF.

The CDR3 spells CASSFQGGNQPQHF. The chain couples TRBV2 to TRBJ1-5; TCRdb designates TRBD1, a call that cannot be tested without DNA. CDR1 is SNHLY and CDR2 is FYNNEI in the germline V gene. This CDR3 has 14 residues.

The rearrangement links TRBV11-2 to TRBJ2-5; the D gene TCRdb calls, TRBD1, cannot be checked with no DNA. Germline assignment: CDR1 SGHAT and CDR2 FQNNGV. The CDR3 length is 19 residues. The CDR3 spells CASSLDRGGGPRLWETQYF.

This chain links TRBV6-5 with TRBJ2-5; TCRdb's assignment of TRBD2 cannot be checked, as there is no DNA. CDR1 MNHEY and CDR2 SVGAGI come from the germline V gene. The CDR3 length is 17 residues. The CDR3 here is CASSYGLAGDLGKTQYF.

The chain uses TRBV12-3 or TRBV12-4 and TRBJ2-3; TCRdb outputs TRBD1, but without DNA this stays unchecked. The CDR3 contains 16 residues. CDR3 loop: CASSPLGAGGTDTQYF.

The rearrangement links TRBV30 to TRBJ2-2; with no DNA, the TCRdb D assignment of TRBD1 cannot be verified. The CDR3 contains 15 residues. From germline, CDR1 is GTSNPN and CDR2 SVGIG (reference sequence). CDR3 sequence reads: CAWGDWTGNTGELFF.

The CDR3 loop reads CASSGGQGAANEKLFF. This chain uses TRBV2 with TRBJ1-4; the D gene TCRdb calls, TRBD1, cannot be checked with no DNA. Germline assignment: CDR1 SNHLY and CDR2 FYNNEI. The CDR3 loop spans 16 amino acids.